This T cell receptor beta chain derives from a study of T-cell reconstitution after alpha-beta-depleted transplantation in children (dated by TCRdb to about 2016). For the study in its entirety: The study quantitatively tracked T-cell immune reconstitution after TCRalphabeta/CD19-depleted allogeneic hematopoietic cell transplantation in children using TCR repertoire profiling.

Via the germline V gene, CDR1 is MDHEN and CDR2 SYDVKM. Taken from cysteine to phenylalanine, the CDR3 has 16 residues. Just CDR3 DNA is preserved here, 48 bases in frame from base 1. V lost 3 bases and J lost 0 bases, and the count of bases not matched to a germline gene is 4. This clonotype was picked up many times. Its antigen remains unidentified. No base quality information exists; no much larger clone differs at one position. Paper-wide results and their limitations: About two months after transplant, the apparently early recovery of alphabetaT-cell counts reportedly depended on just several hundred clones that had expanded rapidly and came from non-depleted graft cells. Over subsequent months, a decline in hyperexpanded clone frequencies was noted, and after one year, T-cell counts and TCRbeta diversity were mostly ascribed to newly produced T cells. In some patients, the high TCRbeta diversity seen at day 60 was put down to recipient T cells and intrathymic progenitors that had survived conditioning.

In the paper's terms, the treatment or condition label means: allogeneic hematopoietic cell transplantation with graft depleted of TCRalphabeta T cells and CD19 B cells. Transplant recipients were children who received TCRalphabeta/CD19-depleted allogeneic hematopoietic cell grafts. Library preparation was by PCR. Sequencing was performed on an Illumina HiSeq 2500. To normalize quantification of the TCRbeta repertoire, the TCR libraries were built with molecular barcoding that relied on unique molecular identifiers. Starting from the raw public reads, TCRdb applied fastp trimming at Q25, assembled clones with MiXCR and retained in-frame beta chains. CDR3 protein duplicates are merged, each entry listing the most common genes and DNA. Here the sample has some 550,000 distinct CDR3 sequences; roughly 23% occur a single time. The ten largest clones represent around an eighth of the sample.

Sequenced here: PBMCs, mostly from graft donor cells, sampled 360 days after TCRalphabeta/CD19-depleted stem cell transplant. This receptor was identified in a boy in the first two years of life who had a stem cell transplant for acute myeloid leukemia, so the T cells may come from the graft donor. This receptor chain uses TRBV28 and TRBJ2-2, with 7 middle bases fitting TRBD2. The nucleotide sequence is given as TGTGCCAGCAGTTTGGGGAGGGGACCGAACACCGGGGAGCTGTTTTTT. Its protein is CASSLGRGPNTGELFF.